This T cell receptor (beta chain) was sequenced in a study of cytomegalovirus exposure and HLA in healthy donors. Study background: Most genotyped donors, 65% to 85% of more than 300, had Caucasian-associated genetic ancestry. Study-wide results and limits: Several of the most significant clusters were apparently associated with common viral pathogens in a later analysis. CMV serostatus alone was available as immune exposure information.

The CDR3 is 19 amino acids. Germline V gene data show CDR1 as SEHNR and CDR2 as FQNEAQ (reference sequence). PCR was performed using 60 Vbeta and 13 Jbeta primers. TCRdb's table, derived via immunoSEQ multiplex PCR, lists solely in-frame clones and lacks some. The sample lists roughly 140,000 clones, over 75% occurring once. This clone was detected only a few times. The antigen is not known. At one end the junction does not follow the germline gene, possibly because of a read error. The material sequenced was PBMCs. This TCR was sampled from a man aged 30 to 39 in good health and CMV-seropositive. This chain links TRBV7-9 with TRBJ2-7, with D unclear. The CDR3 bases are TGTTCCAGCAGCTTAGGTCCAGCTCTCAACAAGAGGCGCTCCTACGAGCAGTACTTC. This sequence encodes CSSSLGPALNKRRSYEQYF.